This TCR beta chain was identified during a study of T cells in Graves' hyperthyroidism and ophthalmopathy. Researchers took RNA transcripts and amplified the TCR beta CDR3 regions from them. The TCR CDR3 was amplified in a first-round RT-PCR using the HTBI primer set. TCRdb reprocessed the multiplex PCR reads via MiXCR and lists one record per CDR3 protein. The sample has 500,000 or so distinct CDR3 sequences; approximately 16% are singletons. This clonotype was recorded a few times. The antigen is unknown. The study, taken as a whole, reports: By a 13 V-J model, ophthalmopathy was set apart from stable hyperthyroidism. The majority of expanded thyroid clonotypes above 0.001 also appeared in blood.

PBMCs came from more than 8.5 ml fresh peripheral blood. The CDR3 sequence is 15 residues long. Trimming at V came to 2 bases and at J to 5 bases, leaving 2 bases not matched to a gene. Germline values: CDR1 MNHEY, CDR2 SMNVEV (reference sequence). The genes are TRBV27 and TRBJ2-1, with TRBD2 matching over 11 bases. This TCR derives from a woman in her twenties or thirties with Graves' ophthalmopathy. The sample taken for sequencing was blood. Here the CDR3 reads CASSLGTSGHNEQFF. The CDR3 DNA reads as TGTGCCAGCAGTTTAGGGACTAGCGGTCACAATGAGCAGTTCTTC.